Included here is one T cell receptor (beta chain) sequence, with context. After removal of 5 bases from V and 7 bases from J, the junction contained 13 bases not matched to a gene. The germline gives CDR1 KGHSH, CDR2 LQKENI. The CDR3 extends over 15 amino acids. This entry belongs to a study of blood T cell repertoires in COVID-19. Repertoires were generated with immunoSEQ multiplex PCR, while TCRdb's copy carries only in-frame clones and drops some. The repertoire holds 140,000 or so clones, with 60% to 85% as singletons. The chain links TRBV18 to TRBJ2-5; 7 bases match TRBD1. Material for sequencing was peripheral blood. The origin of this receptor is a man aged 45-65 years with acute or convalescent COVID-19. CDR3 loop: CASSSSRQGEGTQYF. Here the CDR3 DNA reads TGTGCCAGCTCATCCTCACGACAGGGCGAGGGGACCCAGTACTTC.